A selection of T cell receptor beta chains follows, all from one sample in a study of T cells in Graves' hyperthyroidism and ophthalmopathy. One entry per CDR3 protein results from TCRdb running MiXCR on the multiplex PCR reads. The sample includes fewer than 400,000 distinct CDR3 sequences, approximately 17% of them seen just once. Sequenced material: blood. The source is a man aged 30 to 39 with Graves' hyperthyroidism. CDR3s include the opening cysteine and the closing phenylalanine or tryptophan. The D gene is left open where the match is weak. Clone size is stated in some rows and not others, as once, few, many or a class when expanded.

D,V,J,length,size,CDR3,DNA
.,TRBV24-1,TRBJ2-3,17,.,CATSDFPRASSTDTQYF,TGTGCCACCAGTGATTTCCCCAGGGCCTCTAGCACAGATACGCAGTATTTT
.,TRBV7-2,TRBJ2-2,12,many,CASSLNYGELFF,TGTGCCAGCAGCCTGAACTACGGGGAGCTGTTTTTT
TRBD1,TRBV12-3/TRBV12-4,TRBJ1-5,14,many,CASSSDRGYQPQHF,TGTGCCAGCAGTTCGGACAGGGGTTATCAGCCCCAGCATTTT
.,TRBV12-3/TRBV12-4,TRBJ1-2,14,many,CASTQNRALYGYTF,TGTGCCAGCACCCAGAACAGGGCTCTCTATGGCTACACCTTC
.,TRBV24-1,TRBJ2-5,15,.,CATAGDGVGGETQYF,TGTGCCACGGCTGGGGACGGGGTCGGCGGGGAGACCCAGTACTTC
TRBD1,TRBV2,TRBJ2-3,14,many,CASSEATGGDTQYF,TGTGCCAGCAGTGAAGCGACAGGGGGAGATACGCAGTATTTT
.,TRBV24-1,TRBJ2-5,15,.,CATSESDRLRETQYF,TGTGCCACCAGTGAATCCGACAGATTGAGAGAGACCCAGTACTTC
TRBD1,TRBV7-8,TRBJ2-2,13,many,CASSLQGAGELFF,TGTGCCAGCAGCTTACAGGGGGCCGGGGAGCTGTTTTTT
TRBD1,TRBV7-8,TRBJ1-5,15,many,CASSSRDSALVPQHF,TGTGCCAGCAGCTCCCGGGACAGCGCTTTGGTGCCCCAGCATTTT
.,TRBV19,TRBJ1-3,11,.,CASGAGDTIYF,TGTGCCTCCGGGGCCGGAGACACCATATATTTT
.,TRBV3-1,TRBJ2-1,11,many,CASVKGDEQFF,TGTGCCAGCGTCAAGGGCGATGAGCAGTTCTTC
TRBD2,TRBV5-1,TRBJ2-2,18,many,CASSLALAGGPTTGELFF,TGCGCCAGCAGCTTGGCCTTAGCGGGAGGGCCTACCACCGGGGAGCTGTTTTTT
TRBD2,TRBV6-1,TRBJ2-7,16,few,CASSSRELAGAGEQYF,TGTGCCAGCAGTTCCAGGGAGCTAGCGGGGGCCGGTGAGCAGTACTTC
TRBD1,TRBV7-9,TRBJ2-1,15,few,CASSANRGPRGGQFF,TGTGCCAGCAGCGCCAACAGGGGACCACGAGGGGGGCAGTTCTTC
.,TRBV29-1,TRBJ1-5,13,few,CSVATRKNQPQHF,TGCAGCGTCGCCACCCGAAAAAATCAGCCCCAGCATTTT
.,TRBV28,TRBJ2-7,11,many,CASSLWDEQYF,TGTGCCAGCAGTTTGTGGGACGAGCAGTACTTC
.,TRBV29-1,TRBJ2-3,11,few,CSVHFLDTQYF,TGCAGCGTTCACTTCCTCGATACGCAGTATTTT
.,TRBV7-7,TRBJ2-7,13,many,CASSLHTGGEQYF,TGTGCTAGCAGCTTACACACCGGAGGGGAGCAGTACTTC
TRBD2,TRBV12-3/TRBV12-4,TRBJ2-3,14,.,CASCREGDTDTQYF,TGTGCCAGCTGCCGGGAGGGTGACACAGATACGCAGTATTTT
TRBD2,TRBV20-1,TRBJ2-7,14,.,CSAHTSGVSYEQYF,TGCAGTGCCCACACTAGCGGGGTCTCCTACGAGCAGTACTTC
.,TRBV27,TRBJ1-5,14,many,CASSWDRAGQPQHF,TGTGCCAGCAGTTGGGACCGAGCTGGACAGCCCCAGCATTTT
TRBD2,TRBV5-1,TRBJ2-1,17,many,CASSAYSGTSGIYEQFF,TGCGCCAGCAGCGCCTACTCCGGGACTAGCGGGATCTATGAGCAGTTCTTC
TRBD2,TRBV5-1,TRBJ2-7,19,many,CASSRRGSGTSEGSYEQYF,TGCGCCAGCAGCCGCAGGGGTTCCGGGACTAGCGAGGGCTCCTACGAGCAGTACTTC
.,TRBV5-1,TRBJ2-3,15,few,CASSFLGAGTDTQYF,TGCGCCAGCAGCTTTCTGGGGGCAGGAACAGATACGCAGTATTTT
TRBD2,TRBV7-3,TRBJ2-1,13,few,CASSPGGGGEQFF,TGTGCCAGCAGCCCCGGCGGGGGGGGTGAGCAGTTCTTC
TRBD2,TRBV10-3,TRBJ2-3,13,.,CATGTSGRRSQYF,TGTGCCACTGGGACTAGCGGGAGGAGGTCGCAGTATTTT
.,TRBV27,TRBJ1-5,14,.,CASSDLGGYQPQHF,TGTGCCAGCAGTGATTTAGGGGGGTATCAGCCCCAGCATTTT
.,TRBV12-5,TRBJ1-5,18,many,CASGLYVRSDVSNQPQHF,TGTGCTAGTGGTTTGTACGTCCGGTCGGATGTTAGCAATCAGCCCCAGCATTTT
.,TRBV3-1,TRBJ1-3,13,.,CASSQDPGNTIYF,TGTGCCAGCAGCCAAGATCCTGGAAACACCATATATTTT
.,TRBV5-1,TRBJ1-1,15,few,CASSLRQTKNTEAFF,TGCGCCAGCAGCCTCAGACAGACAAAGAACACTGAAGCTTTCTTT
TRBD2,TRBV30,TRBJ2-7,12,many,CAWSLLSGQQYF,TGTGCCTGGAGCCTCCTTAGCGGGCAGCAGTACTTC
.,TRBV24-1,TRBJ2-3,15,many,CATSDFRDNTDTQYF,TGTGCCACCAGTGATTTTCGGGACAACACAGATACGCAGTATTTT
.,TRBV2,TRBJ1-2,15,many,CASSESERPDDGYTF,TGTGCCAGCAGTGAATCGGAACGGCCCGATGATGGCTACACCTTC
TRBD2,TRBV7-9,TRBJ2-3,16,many,CASSAISGSSTDTQYF,TGTGCCAGCAGCGCAATTAGCGGGAGTTCGACAGATACGCAGTATTTT
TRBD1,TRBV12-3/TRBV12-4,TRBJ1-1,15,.,CASNRGGQGGTEAFF,TGTGCCAGCAATAGGGGGGGACAGGGAGGCACTGAAGCTTTCTTT
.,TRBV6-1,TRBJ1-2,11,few,CASWGASGYTF,TGTGCCAGCTGGGGGGCGTCGGGCTACACCTTC
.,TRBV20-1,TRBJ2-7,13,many,CSARGLGYVEQYF,TGCAGTGCTAGGGGGCTAGGCTACGTAGAGCAGTACTTC
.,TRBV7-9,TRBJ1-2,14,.,CASSLGQGPDGYTF,TGTGCCAGCAGCTTAGGGCAGGGGCCAGATGGCTACACCTTC
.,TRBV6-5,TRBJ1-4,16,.,CASSYLVAATNEKLFF,TGTGCCAGCAGTTACCTAGTTGCGGCAACTAATGAAAAACTGTTTTTT
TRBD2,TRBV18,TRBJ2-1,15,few,CASSRLTSGTDEQFF,TGTGCCAGCTCACGACTGACTAGCGGGACTGATGAGCAGTTCTTC
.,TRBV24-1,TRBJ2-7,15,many,CATSDSTDRTYEQYF,TGTGCCACCAGTGATTCAACCGACAGAACATACGAGCAGTACTTC
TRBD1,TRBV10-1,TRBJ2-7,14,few,CATNPGQGIGEQYF,TGCGCCACCAATCCGGGACAGGGAATTGGAGAGCAGTACTTC
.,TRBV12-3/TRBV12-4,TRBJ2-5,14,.,CASSYWTNKETQYF,TGTGCCAGCAGTTATTGGACTAACAAAGAGACCCAGTACTTC
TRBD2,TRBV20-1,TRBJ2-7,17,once,CSARAGTSGSPTYEQYF,TGCAGTGCTAGAGCGGGGACTAGCGGGAGCCCGACCTACGAGCAGTACTTC
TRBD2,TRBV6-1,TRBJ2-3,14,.,CAGRLAGVADTQYF,TGTGCCGGCAGACTAGCGGGAGTGGCAGATACGCAGTATTTT
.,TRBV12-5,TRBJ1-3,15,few,CASGFHYRAGNTIYF,TGTGCTAGTGGTTTTCATTACAGGGCTGGAAACACCATATATTTT
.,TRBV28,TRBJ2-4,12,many,CASSFGWNIQYF,TGTGCCAGTTCCTTCGGGTGGAACATTCAGTACTTC
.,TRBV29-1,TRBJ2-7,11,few,CSVEGGLGQYF,TGCAGCGTTGAAGGGGGACTTGGGCAGTACTTC
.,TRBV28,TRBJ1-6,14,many,CASTPQGSDSPLHF,TGTGCCAGCACCCCTCAGGGATCTGACAGCCCCCTCCACTTT
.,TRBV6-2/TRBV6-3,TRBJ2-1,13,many,CASSYGNRGEQFF,TGTGCCAGCAGTTACGGTAACCGCGGTGAGCAGTTCTTC
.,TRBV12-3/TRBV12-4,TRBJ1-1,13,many,CASSLQDGAKAFF,TGTGCCAGCAGTTTACAGGACGGAGCTAAAGCTTTCTTT